This T cell receptor (beta chain) was sequenced during a study of blood T cell repertoires in COVID-19. Study summary: Samples representing acute and convalescent COVID-19 were sourced from the United States, Italy and Spain. In each case, the material was cDNA or gDNA derived from T cells, B-cell-depleted T cells, or PBMCs.

V was shortened by 1 base and J by 7 bases, with 16 bases between the two germline ends. The CDR3 loop spans 15 amino acids. Germline V gene lookup returns CDR1 GTSNPN and CDR2 SVGIG (reference sequence). Original methodology: Amplification of reference gene primers was used by the study to estimate nucleated cell counts. Generated by immunoSEQ multiplex PCR, the TCRdb table keeps only in-frame clones and is missing some. That table is the source of V, J and clone size, and D and trimming were worked out from the DNA. The data contain over 100,000 clones, 85% of them seen just once; the ten biggest clones take up around 9.9%.

The clonotype originates from an older man with acute or convalescent COVID-19. The genes are TRBV30 and TRBJ1-4; D is ambiguous. The sequenced material came from peripheral blood. The CDR3 reads CAWSEGGGWGEKLFF. CDR3 DNA: TGTGCCTGGAGTGAGGGCGGCGGGTGGGGTGAAAAACTGTTTTTT.